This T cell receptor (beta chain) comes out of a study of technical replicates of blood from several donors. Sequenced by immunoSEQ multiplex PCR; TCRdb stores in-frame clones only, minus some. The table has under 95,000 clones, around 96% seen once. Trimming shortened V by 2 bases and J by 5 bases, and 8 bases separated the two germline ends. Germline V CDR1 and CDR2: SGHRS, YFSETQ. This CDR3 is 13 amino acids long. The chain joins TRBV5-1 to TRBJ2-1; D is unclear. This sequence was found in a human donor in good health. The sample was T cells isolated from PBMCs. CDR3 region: CASSFGRNNEQFF. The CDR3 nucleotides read TGCGCCAGCAGCTTCGGTCGTAACAATGAGCAGTTCTTC.